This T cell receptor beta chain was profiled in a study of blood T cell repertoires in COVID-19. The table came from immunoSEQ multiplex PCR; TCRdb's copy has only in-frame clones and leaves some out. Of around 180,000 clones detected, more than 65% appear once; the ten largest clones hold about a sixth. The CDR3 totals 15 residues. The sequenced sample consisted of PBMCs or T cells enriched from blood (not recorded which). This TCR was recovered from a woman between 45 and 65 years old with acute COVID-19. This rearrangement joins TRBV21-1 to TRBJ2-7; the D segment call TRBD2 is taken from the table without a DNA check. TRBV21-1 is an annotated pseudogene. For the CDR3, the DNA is TGTGCCAGCAGCAAACCGGGGGGGGTACCCTACGAGCAGTACGTC. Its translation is CASSKPGGVPYEQYV.